This TCR beta chain was captured by sequencing in a study of shared clonotypes between healthy human individuals. Produced via immunoSEQ multiplex PCR; TCRdb's table is partial and in-frame only. Here the sample spans millions of clones, 95% being singletons. Findings and limits, study-wide: Owing to a small donor count, the genetic and exposure-history diversity represented was limited.

As to this clone: What it binds is not known.

This CDR3 is 15 amino acids long. CDR1 and CDR2 from the germline V gene are SGHTA and FQGNSA. Trimming removed 3 bases at V and 6 bases at J, with 12 bases between. This rearrangement joins TRBV7-2 to TRBJ1-6; TRBD1 is a possible D gene (5 bases). This sequence originates from a man between 18 and 29 years old in good health. Specimen: naive CD4+ T cells sorted from blood. Described subset: CD45RA+ positively selected. CDR3 protein: CASSFMGPSNSPLHF. In DNA form, the CDR3 reads TGTGCCAGCAGCTTCATGGGACCCTCTAATTCACCCCTCCACTTT.